The 7 T cell receptor beta chains below all came from one sample that was sequenced in a study of CD4 T cells in relation to SARS-CoV-2 and coronaviruses. Their target antigens are unknown. Sequenced by immunoSEQ multiplex PCR; TCRdb stores in-frame clones only, minus some. The profile shows about 36,000 clones, 70% to 85% of them singletons. What was sequenced was memory CD4+ T cells from PBMCs, cultured in vitro. These receptors were obtained from an adult with COVID-19.

This clone showed up just a few times. The genes are TRBV24-1 and TRBJ2-1, with D unresolved. The CDR3 has 16 amino acids. Trimming left V 3 bases short and J 0 bases short, with 11 bases between. CDR1 and CDR2 (germline): KGHDR, SFDVKD. Here the CDR3 DNA reads TGTGCCACCAGTGATCCCGGACCAAGCTCCTACAATGAGCAGTTCTTC. Its translation: CATSDPGPSSYNEQFF.

V usage is TRBV7-9 and J usage is TRBJ1-1; the D gene is possibly TRBD1 (5 bases). Looked up from germline, CDR1 is SEHNR and CDR2 is FQNEAQ (reference sequence). This CDR3 has 15 residues. V was trimmed by 3 bases and J by 1 base, leaving 12 bases between them. The CDR3 DNA follows: TGTGCCAGCAGCTTGTCCGCGGGGGGGAACACTGAAGCTTTCTTT. This sequence encodes CASSLSAGGNTEAFF.

This chain uses TRBV2 with TRBJ1-1; D is ambiguous. This CDR3 is built from 15 residues. Germline V CDR1 and CDR2: SNHLY, FYNNEI. The V end was cut by 8 bases, the J end by 2 bases, with 18 bases between. The CDR3 nucleotides are TGTGCCAGCCGACATCCCCAATGGATTAACACTGAAGCTTTCTTT. This sequence encodes CASRHPQWINTEAFF.

This clone was detected only once. The chain carries TRBV4-1 and TRBJ1-3, with D perhaps TRBD1 (5 bases). Deletions cut 1 base from V and 6 bases from J, with 13 bases between. The CDR3 is 15 residues long. CDR1 MGHRA and CDR2 YSYEKL come from the germline V gene. The CDR3 here is CASSQVVAGPNTIYF. The CDR3 coding sequence is TGCGCCAGCAGCCAAGTAGTTGCAGGGCCAAACACCATATATTTT.

This clone was found a few times. The V and J genes are TRBV6-1 and TRBJ2-1, with 8 bases matching TRBD2. Germline V lookup: CDR1 MNHNS, CDR2 SASEGT. V lost 3 bases and J lost 7; bases outside the gene matches: 8. This CDR3 region has 15 residues. CDR3 nucleotides: TGTGCCAGCAGTGATGGAGTAGCGGGATTAAATGAGCAGTTCTTC. Translation gives CASSDGVAGLNEQFF.

This chain joins TRBV7-3 and TRBJ2-3, with D maybe TRBD2 (6 bases). This CDR3 comprises 14 residues. The germline CDR1 and CDR2 sequences are SGHTA and FQGTGA. The V and J ends lost 4 bases and 6 bases respectively, with 14 bases between them. DNA of the CDR3: TGTGCCAGCAGCTCCTCGGGACTGGCGGATACGCAGTATTTT. It yields the protein CASSSSGLADTQYF.

CDR3 nucleotide sequence: TGTGCCAGCAGCAAAGCAGTAGGCAGGGTCCCAACTCTTTATGGCTACACCTTC. Protein product: CASSKAVGRVPTLYGYTF. This sequence joins TRBV21-1 and TRBJ1-2; TRBD1 is the table's D call and was not checked against the DNA. TRBV21-1 counts as a pseudogene. The CDR3 has 18 amino acids.